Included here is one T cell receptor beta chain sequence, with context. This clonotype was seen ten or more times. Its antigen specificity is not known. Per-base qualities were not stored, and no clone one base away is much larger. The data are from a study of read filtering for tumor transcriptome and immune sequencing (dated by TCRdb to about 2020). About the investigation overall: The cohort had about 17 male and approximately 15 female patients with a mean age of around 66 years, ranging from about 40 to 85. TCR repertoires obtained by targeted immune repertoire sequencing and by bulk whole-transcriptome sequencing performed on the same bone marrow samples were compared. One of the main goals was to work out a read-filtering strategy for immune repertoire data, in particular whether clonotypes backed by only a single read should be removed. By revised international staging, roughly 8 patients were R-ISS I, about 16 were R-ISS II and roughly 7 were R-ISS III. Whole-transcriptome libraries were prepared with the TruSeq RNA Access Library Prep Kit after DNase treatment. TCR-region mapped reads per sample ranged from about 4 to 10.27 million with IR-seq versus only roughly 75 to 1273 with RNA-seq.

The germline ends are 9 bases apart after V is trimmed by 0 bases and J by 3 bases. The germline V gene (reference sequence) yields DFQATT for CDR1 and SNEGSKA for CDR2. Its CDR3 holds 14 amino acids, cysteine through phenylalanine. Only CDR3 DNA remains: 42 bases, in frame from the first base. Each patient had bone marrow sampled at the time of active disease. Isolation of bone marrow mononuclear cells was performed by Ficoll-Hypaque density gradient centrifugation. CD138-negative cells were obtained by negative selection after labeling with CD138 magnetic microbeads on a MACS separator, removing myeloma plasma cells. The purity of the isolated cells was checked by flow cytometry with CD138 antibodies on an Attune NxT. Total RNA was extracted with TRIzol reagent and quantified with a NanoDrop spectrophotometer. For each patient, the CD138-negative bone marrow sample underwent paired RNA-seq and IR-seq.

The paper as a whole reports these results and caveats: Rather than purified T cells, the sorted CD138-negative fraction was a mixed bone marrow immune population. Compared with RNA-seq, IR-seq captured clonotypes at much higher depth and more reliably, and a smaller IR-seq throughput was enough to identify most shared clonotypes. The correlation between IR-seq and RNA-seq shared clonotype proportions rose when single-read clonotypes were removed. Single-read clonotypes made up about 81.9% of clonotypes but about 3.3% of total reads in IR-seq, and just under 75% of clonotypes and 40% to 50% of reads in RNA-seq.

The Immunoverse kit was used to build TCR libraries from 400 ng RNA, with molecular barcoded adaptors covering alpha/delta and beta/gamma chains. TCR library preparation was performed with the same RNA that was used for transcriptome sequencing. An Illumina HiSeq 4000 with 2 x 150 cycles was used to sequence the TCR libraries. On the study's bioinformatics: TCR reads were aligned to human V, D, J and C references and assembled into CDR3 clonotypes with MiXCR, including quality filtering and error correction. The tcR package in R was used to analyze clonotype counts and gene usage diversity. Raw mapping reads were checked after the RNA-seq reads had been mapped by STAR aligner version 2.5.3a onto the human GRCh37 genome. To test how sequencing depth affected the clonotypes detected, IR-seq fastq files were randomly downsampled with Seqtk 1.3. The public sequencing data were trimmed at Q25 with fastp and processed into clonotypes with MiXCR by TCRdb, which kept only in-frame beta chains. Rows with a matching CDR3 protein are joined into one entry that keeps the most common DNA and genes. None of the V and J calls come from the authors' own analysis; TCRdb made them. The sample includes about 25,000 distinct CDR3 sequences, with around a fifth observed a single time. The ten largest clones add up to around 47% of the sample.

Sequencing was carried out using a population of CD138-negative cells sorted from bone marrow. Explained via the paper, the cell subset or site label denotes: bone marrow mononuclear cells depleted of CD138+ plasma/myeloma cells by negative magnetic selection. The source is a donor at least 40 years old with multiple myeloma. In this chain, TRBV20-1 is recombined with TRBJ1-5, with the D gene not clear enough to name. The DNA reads TGCAGTGCTAGAGATGTTAGGGACAATCAGCCCCAGCATTTT. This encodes CSARDVRDNQPQHF.